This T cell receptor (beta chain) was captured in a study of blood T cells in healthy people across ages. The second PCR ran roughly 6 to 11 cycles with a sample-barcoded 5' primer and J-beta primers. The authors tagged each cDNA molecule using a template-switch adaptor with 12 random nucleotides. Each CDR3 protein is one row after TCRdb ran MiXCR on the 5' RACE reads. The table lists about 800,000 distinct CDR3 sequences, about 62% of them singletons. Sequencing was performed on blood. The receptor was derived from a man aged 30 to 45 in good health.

CDR3 DNA: TGTGCCTGGATCGACAGGGCCCCCGGTGGCTACACCTTC. It encodes CAWIDRAPGGYTF. V is TRBV30 and J is TRBJ1-2, with 7 bases lining up with TRBD1. There are 13 residues in the CDR3. Germline lookup yields CDR1 GTSNPN and CDR2 SVGIG (reference sequence). Losses at the gene ends were 4 bases for V and 7 bases for J; bases not matched to a gene: 9. The full variable domain, rest sourced from reference TRBV30 and TRBJ1-2, is SQTIHQWPATLVQPVGSPLSLECTVEGTSNPNLYWYRQAAGRGLQLLFYSVGIGQISSEVPQNLSASRPQDRQFILSSKKLLLSDSGFYLCAWIDRAPGGYTFGSGTRLTVV.